This T cell receptor (beta chain) was captured in a study of T and B cells in COVID-19 patients. As for the study in general: At median age about 37 years, recovered patients were younger than active-infection patients at about 67.

V was pared by 3 bases and J by 11 bases, with 9 bases of the junction left unmatched. The CDR3 runs to 13 residues. Germline V lookup: CDR1 MNHNS, CDR2 SASEGT. With respect to this clonotype: The antigen is unknown.

Points from the study as a whole: Sorted SARS-CoV-2-responsive or tetramer+ T cells and CD4+, regulatory and CD8+ subsets were not yet sequenced. Exclusive to the recovered cohort were more than 2,000 TCR clusters, some 30 of them with low generation probability. Highly clonal in active COVID-19, TRB repertoires exceeded healthy-donor diversity and richness at recovery.

BIOMED2 TRB-A/B primer pools were used in multiplex TRB PCR. MiXCR, run by TCRdb on the multiplex PCR reads, gives a single entry per CDR3 protein. The sample has thousands of distinct CDR3 sequences; 28% are singletons. Blood genomic DNA input for TRB amplification was about 240-500 ng. The chain joins TRBV6-1 to TRBJ1-1, with 7 bases identical to TRBD1. Sequenced input: blood. This receptor was taken from a human donor with active COVID-19. CDR3 sequence: CASSDRDRPEAFF. Written as DNA, the CDR3 is TGTGCCAGCAGTGACCGGGACAGACCCGAGGCTTTCTTT.